This passage covers 5 T cell receptor beta chains from one sample sequenced in a study of post-analysis software for immune sequencing data. Study conclusions and caveats: Elevated frequency relative to controls characterized a handful of TRBV segments in patients, TRBV5-6, TRBV5-1 and TRBV20-1 among them.

Their antigens are not known. Libraries were made from TCR beta cDNA, and they carried unique molecular identifiers. A single record per CDR3 protein comes from TCRdb applying MiXCR to the PCR reads. Among around 700,000 distinct CDR3 sequences listed, around 60% were seen once. What was sequenced was blood. The receptors here all came from a girl aged 2 to 10 with multiple sclerosis.

V gene TRBV3-1 combines with J gene TRBJ2-1; 10 nucleotides line up with TRBD2. From germline, CDR1 is LGHDT and CDR2 YNNKEL (reference sequence). Trimming took 4 bases from V and 4 from J; bases not matched to a gene: 7. There are 16 residues in the CDR3. CDR3 loop: CASSLQAGGVYNEQFF. DNA for the CDR3: TGTGCCAGCAGCCTTCAAGCGGGAGGGGTTTACAATGAGCAGTTCTTC.

The chain combines TRBV10-3 with TRBJ2-4; D not certain. Germline CDR1 reads ENHRY; CDR2 reads SYGVKD. This CDR3 spans 11 amino acids. Trimming left V 7 bases short and J 8 bases short, with 9 bases between. The CDR3 spells CAITLPHIQYF. CDR3 in DNA: TGTGCCATCACGCTCCCTCACATTCAGTACTTC.

V gene TRBV20-1 combines with J gene TRBJ1-5; 7 bases are a match to TRBD1. J was trimmed by 1 base and V by 1 base; bases with no gene match: 4. Germline CDR1 DFQATT, CDR2 SNEGSKA (reference sequence). This CDR3 comprises 15 residues. The chain's CDR3 is CSARGARGSNQPQHF. The CDR3 nucleotides read TGCAGTGCTAGAGGGGCCAGGGGGAGCAATCAGCCCCAGCATTTT.

This chain joins TRBV5-6 and TRBJ2-3; D is unclear. The CDR3 spans 13 residues. CDR1 and CDR2 (germline): SGHDT, YYEEEE. V shed 4 bases and J shed 4 bases, with 10 bases lying between them. Here the CDR3 reads CASSLLTPDTQYF. The CDR3 DNA reads as TGTGCCAGCAGCCTTTTGACCCCAGATACGCAGTATTTT.

This rearrangement joins TRBV6-2 or TRBV6-3 to TRBJ2-7, with 12 positions matching TRBD2. The DNA end favors TRBJ2-5, so the J call may be wrong. Germline assignment: CDR1 MNHEY and CDR2 SVGEGT. The CDR3 is 16 residues long. The CDR3 nucleotides are TGTGCCAGCACCTCTAGGGCTAGCGGGAGGGGAAAGACCCAGTACTTC. Translated: CASTSRASGRGKTQYF.